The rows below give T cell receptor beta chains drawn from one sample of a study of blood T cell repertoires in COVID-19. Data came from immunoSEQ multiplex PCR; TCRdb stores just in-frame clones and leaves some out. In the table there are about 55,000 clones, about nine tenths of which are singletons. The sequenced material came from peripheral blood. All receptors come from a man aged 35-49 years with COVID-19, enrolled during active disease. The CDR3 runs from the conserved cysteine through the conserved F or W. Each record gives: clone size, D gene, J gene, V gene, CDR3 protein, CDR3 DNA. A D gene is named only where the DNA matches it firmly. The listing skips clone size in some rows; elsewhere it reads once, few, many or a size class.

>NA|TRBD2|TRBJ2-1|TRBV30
CAWSVGLGYNEQFF
TGTGCCTGGAGTGTGGGACTAGGCTACAATGAGCAGTTCTTC
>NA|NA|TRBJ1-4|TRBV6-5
CASSYEAGANEKLFF
TGTGCCAGCAGTTACGAGGCAGGGGCAAATGAAAAACTGTTTTTT
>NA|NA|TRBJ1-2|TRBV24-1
CATSETVNYGYTF
TGTGCCACCAGTGAAACGGTGAACTATGGCTACACCTTC
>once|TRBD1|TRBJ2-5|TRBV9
CASSVRDRKETQYF
TGTGCCAGCAGCGTCAGGGACAGAAAAGAGACCCAGTACTTC
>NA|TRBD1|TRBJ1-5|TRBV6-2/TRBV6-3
CASSWTGGARQPQHF
TGTGCCAGCAGTTGGACAGGGGGCGCGCGTCAGCCCCAGCATTTT
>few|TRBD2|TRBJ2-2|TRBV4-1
CASSKLAGPGTGELFF
TGCGCCAGCAGCAAACTAGCGGGGCCGGGAACCGGGGAGCTGTTTTTT
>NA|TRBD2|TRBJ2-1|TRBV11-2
CASSSGRAYEQFF
TGTGCCAGCAGTAGCGGGAGGGCGTATGAGCAGTTCTTC
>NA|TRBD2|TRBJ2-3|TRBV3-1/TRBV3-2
CASSRRGGQATDTQYF
TGTGCCAGCAGCCGGCGGGGGGGCCAGGCGACAGATACGCAGTATTTT
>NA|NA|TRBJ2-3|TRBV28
CASSLIAGFTQYF
TGTGCCAGCAGTTTAATTGCAGGGTTTACGCAGTATTTT
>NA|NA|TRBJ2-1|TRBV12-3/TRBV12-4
CASTGDEQFF
TGTGCCAGCACGGGGGATGAGCAGTTCTTC
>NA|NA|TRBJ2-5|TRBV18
CASSPLGPREETQYF
TGTGCCAGCTCACCACTGGGGCCACGGGAAGAGACCCAGTACTTC
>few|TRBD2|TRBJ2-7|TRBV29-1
CSVGGGGLAGAGEQYF
TGCAGCGTTGGTGGGGGAGGGCTAGCGGGAGCCGGAGAGCAGTACTTC
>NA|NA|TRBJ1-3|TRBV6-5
CASRRNTIYF
TGTGCCAGCCGTAGAAACACCATATATTTT
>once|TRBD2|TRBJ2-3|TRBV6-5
CASRPMAGVTDTQYF
TGTGCCAGCAGACCGATGGCGGGGGTCACAGATACGCAGTATTTT
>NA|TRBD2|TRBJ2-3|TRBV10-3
CAISGSGGAGTDTQYF
TGTGCCATCAGTGGGAGCGGGGGGGCAGGCACAGATACGCAGTATTTT
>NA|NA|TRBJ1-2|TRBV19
CATLGGGGYTF
TGTGCCACCCTAGGGGGGGGCGGCTACACCTTC
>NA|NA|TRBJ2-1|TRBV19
CASSPIGLAYNEQFF
TGTGCCAGTAGTCCAATTGGGCTAGCGTACAATGAGCAGTTCTTC
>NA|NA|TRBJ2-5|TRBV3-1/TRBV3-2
CASSNSGEPYQETQYF
TGTGCCAGCAGCAACTCAGGGGAACCGTACCAAGAGACCCAGTACTTC
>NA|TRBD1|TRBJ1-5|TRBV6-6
CASSGQENNQPQHF
TGTGCCAGCAGTGGACAGGAAAACAATCAGCCCCAGCATTTT
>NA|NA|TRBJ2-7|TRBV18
CASSPPGGLYEQYF
TGTGCCAGCTCACCACCGGGGGGACTCTACGAGCAGTACTTC
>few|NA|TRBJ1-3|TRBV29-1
CSVLILSGNTIYF
TGCAGCGTTCTAATACTATCTGGAAACACCATATATTTT
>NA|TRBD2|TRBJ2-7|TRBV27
CASSRAGAGYEQYF
TGTGCCAGCAGTCGGGCGGGAGCGGGCTACGAGCAGTACTTC
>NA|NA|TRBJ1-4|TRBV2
CASNLYRAQEKLFF
TGTGCCAGCAACTTATACAGGGCTCAGGAAAAACTGTTTTTT
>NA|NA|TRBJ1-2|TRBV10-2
CASRPRTTPDSYGYTF
TGCGCCAGCAGGCCCCGGACAACCCCCGACTCCTATGGCTACACCTTC
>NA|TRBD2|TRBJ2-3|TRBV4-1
CASSRTQESGGAADTQYF
TGCGCCAGCAGCCGGACCCAAGAGAGCGGGGGGGCCGCAGATACGCAGTATTTT
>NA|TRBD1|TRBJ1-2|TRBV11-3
CASSATGVYNYGYTF
TGTGCCAGCAGCGCGACAGGGGTCTATAACTATGGCTACACCTTC
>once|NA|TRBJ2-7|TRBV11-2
CASSPQISSYEQYF
TGTGCCAGCAGCCCCCAAATCAGTTCCTACGAGCAGTACTTC
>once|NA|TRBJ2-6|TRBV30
CAWSTGFSGANVLTF
TGTGCCTGGAGTACCGGTTTTTCTGGGGCCAACGTCCTGACTTTC
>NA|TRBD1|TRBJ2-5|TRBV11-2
CASSLQGAEAQYF
TGTGCCAGCAGCTTGCAGGGGGCCGAGGCCCAGTACTTC
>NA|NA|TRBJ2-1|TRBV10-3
CAISGGQTTHYNEQFF
TGTGCCATCAGTGGGGGGCAGACTACACACTACAATGAGCAGTTCTTC
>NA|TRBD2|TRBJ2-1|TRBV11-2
CASSLDVSGGVISYNEQFF
TGTGCCAGCAGCTTAGATGTGAGCGGGGGGGTCATTTCCTACAATGAGCAGTTCTTC
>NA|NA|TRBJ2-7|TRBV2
CASSGDSPEQYF
TGTGCCAGCAGTGGTGACAGTCCCGAGCAGTACTTC
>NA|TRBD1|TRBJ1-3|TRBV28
CASSSPGQGSRHGNTIYF
TGTGCCAGCAGTTCCCCGGGACAGGGTTCGAGGCACGGAAACACCATATATTTT
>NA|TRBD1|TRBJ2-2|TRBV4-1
CASSPLDRGFTGELFF
TGCGCCAGCAGCCCCCTGGACAGGGGGTTCACCGGGGAGCTGTTTTTT
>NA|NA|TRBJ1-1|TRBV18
CASSPLEVGTEAFF
TGTGCCAGCTCACCGTTGGAGGTTGGCACTGAAGCTTTCTTT
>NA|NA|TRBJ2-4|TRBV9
CASSLPGENIQYF
TGTGCCAGCAGCCTCCCCGGGGAAAACATTCAGTACTTC
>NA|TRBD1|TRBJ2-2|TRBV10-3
CAIRFDREPKKANTGELFF
TGTGCCATCAGGTTTGACAGGGAGCCGAAAAAAGCCAACACCGGGGAGCTGTTTTTT
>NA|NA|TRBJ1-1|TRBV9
CASSVGAQVTEAFF
TGTGCCAGCAGCGTAGGGGCCCAGGTCACTGAAGCTTTCTTT
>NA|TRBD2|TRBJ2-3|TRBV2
CASSLAGGRTDTQYF
TGTGCCAGCAGTCTAGCGGGGGGACGCACAGATACGCAGTATTTT
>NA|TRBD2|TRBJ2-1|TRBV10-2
CASRLAGSSYNEQFF
TGCGCCAGCAGGTTAGCGGGAAGCTCCTACAATGAGCAGTTCTTC
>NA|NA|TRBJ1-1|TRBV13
CASSLDSDKDTEAFF
TGTGCCAGCAGCTTAGACTCAGACAAGGACACTGAAGCTTTCTTT
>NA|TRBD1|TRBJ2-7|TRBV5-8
CASRRTGQGAHEQYF
TGTGCCAGCAGGCGGACCGGGCAGGGGGCCCACGAGCAGTACTTC
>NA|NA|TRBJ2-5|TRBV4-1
CASSQGFGARETQYF
TGCGCCAGCAGCCAAGGGTTCGGAGCGAGAGAGACCCAGTACTTC
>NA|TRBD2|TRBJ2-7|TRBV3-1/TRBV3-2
CASSQVPGGKSEQYF
TGTGCCAGCAGCCAAGTACCGGGAGGTAAAAGCGAGCAGTACTTC
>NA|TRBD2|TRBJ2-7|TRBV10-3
CAIGTSSYEQYF
TGTGCCATAGGGACTAGCAGTTACGAGCAGTACTTC
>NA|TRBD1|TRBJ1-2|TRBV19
CASSLQGGYYGYTF
TGTGCCAGTAGTCTCCAGGGGGGTTACTATGGCTACACCTTC
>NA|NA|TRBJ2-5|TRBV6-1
CASSEAGTGAETQYF
TGTGCCAGCAGTGAAGCGGGGACGGGAGCAGAGACCCAGTACTTC
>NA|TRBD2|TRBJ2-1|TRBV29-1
CSVDLAGTYNEQFF
TGCAGCGTTGATCTAGCGGGAACCTACAATGAGCAGTTCTTC
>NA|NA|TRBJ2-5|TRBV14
CASSQIQDPQETQYF
TGTGCCAGCAGCCAAATACAGGACCCTCAAGAGACCCAGTACTTC
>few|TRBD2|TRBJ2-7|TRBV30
CAWRGTRKYEQYF
TGTGCCTGGAGAGGGACTAGGAAATACGAGCAGTACTTC
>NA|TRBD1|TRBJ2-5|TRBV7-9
CASSLDRGWETQYF
TGTGCCAGCAGCTTAGACAGGGGCTGGGAGACCCAGTACTTC
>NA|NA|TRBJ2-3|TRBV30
CAWTLSTDTQYF
TGTGCCTGGACACTGAGCACAGATACGCAGTATTTT
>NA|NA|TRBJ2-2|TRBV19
CASWGLAVTGELFF
TGTGCCAGTTGGGGGCTAGCGGTCACCGGGGAGCTGTTTTTT
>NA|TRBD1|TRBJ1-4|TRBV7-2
CASSLWTGGLDEKLFF
TGTGCCAGCAGCTTATGGACAGGCGGGCTTGACGAAAAACTGTTTTTT
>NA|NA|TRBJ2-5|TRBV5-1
CASRGGETQYF
TGCGCCAGCAGAGGCGGAGAGACCCAGTACTTC
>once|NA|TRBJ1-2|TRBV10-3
CAISEGIGVGGYTF
TGTGCCATCAGTGAAGGGATAGGGGTAGGCGGCTACACCTTC
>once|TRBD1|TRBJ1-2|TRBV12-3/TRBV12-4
CASSPDRGYGYTF
TGTGCCAGCAGTCCCGACAGGGGCTATGGCTACACCTTC
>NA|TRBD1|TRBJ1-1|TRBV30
CAWTTGVNTEAFF
TGTGCCTGGACGACAGGGGTGAACACTGAAGCTTTCTTT
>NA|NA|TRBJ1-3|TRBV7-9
CASSSQALNTIYF
TGTGCCAGCAGCTCCCAGGCTCTAAACACCATATATTTT